This T cell receptor (beta chain) was sequenced in a study of shared clonotypes between healthy human individuals. General study findings and limits: Relative to memory subsets, naive subsets generally showed larger estimated richness. Some clonotypes were shared by all four sorted-subset donors, while others were not shared. The non-shared ones had lower generation probabilities than the shared ones. Clonotype sharing among donors, it was expected, would be affected by sequencing depth.

Each cell subset's genomic DNA was divided evenly among several immunoSEQ plates. Here immunoSEQ multiplex PCR was the method, and the copy in TCRdb shows in-frame clones only, minus some. The table records around 2,100,000 clones, over 85% of them present only once. Worth noting for this clone: The antigen is not known.

Trimming removed 4 bases from V and 8 bases from J, with 21 bases in between. The V gene's germline CDR1 is SGHRS and CDR2 YFSETQ. The CDR3 spans 15 residues. Naive CD8 populations comprised CD45RO-negative cells positively selected for CCR7, excluding terminally differentiated effector memory CD45RA+ cells. The sample comprised naive CD8+ T cells sorted from blood. This clonotype originated in a man aged 18 to 35 in good health. This chain uses TRBV5-1 with TRBJ1-1; D gene uncertain. The CDR3 protein is CASSPGNGLFMEAFF. The CDR3 region has the DNA TGCGCCAGCAGCCCGGGGAACGGGTTATTCATGGAAGCTTTCTTT.